A selection of T cell receptor beta chains follows, all from one sample in a study of T cells after somatic rescue of genetic block. Clones were sequenced by immunoSEQ multiplex PCR, and TCRdb holds only the in-frame ones, with some missing. The table lists over 10,000 clones, 73% of them singletons, with roughly 20% in the top ten. The sample comprised peripheral blood mononuclear cells (PBMCs). These receptors were collected from a boy younger than 18. Each CDR3 is given with its conserved first and last residue. A D gene is named only where the DNA matches it firmly. Not every row has a clone size; where given, it reads once, few, many or a size class.

v_call: TRBV6-6
j_call: TRBJ1-5
d_call: NA
clone_size: NA
cdr3_nt: TGTGCCAGCAGTTACTCGGGCACTTTTAGCAATCAGCCCCAGCATTTT
cdr3_aa: CASSYSGTFSNQPQHF

v_call: TRBV15
j_call: TRBJ1-6
d_call: NA
clone_size: NA
cdr3_nt: TGTGCCACCAGCGGCGGTCCAGGGGCCTATAATTCACCCCTCCACTTT
cdr3_aa: CATSGGPGAYNSPLHF

v_call: TRBV5-1
j_call: TRBJ1-1
d_call: TRBD1
clone_size: NA
cdr3_nt: TGCGCCAGCAGCGCGGGACAGGGTGGAGCTCTCTCTGAAGCTTTCTTT
cdr3_aa: CASSAGQGGALSEAFF

v_call: TRBV11-1
j_call: TRBJ2-2
d_call: NA
clone_size: NA
cdr3_nt: TGTGCCAGCAGCTCATCAACCCGAGTAAACGGGGAGCTGTTTTTT
cdr3_aa: CASSSSTRVNGELFF

v_call: TRBV27
j_call: TRBJ2-7
d_call: TRBD2
clone_size: NA
cdr3_nt: TGTGCCAGCAGTCTAGTCCCGGGACTAGCGGGAGGCGAGCAGTACTTC
cdr3_aa: CASSLVPGLAGGEQYF

v_call: TRBV30
j_call: TRBJ2-7
d_call: TRBD2
clone_size: NA
cdr3_nt: TGTGCCTGGAGGTCCTCCGGGACTAGCGGGAGGAAGGTCGAGCAGTACTTC
cdr3_aa: CAWRSSGTSGRKVEQYF

v_call: TRBV4-1
j_call: TRBJ1-1
d_call: NA
clone_size: few
cdr3_nt: TGCGCCAGCAGCCAAGATCCAAGGGCATGGACTGAAGCTTTCTTT
cdr3_aa: CASSQDPRAWTEAFF

v_call: TRBV5-1
j_call: TRBJ1-4
d_call: TRBD1
clone_size: NA
cdr3_nt: TGCGCCAGCAGACAGGGGCCCACTAATGAAAAACTGTTTTTT
cdr3_aa: CASRQGPTNEKLFF

v_call: TRBV11-3
j_call: TRBJ2-2
d_call: NA
clone_size: once
cdr3_nt: TGTGCCAGCAGCTCAACGGGGGCGAACACCGGGGAGCTGTTTTTT
cdr3_aa: CASSSTGANTGELFF

v_call: TRBV5-1
j_call: TRBJ1-4
d_call: NA
clone_size: NA
cdr3_nt: TGCGCCAGCAGCTTCGGACTCCAAAATGAAAAACTGTTTTTT
cdr3_aa: CASSFGLQNEKLFF

v_call: TRBV9
j_call: TRBJ2-5
d_call: NA
clone_size: NA
cdr3_nt: TGTGCCAGCAGCGAACAGAGGGCAGGGCAAGAGACCCAGTACTTC
cdr3_aa: CASSEQRAGQETQYF

v_call: TRBV5-1
j_call: TRBJ2-5
d_call: NA
clone_size: once
cdr3_nt: TGCGCCAGCAGCTTGGTAGCAGGGGTGGTGACCCAGTACTTC
cdr3_aa: CASSLVAGVVTQYF

v_call: TRBV19
j_call: TRBJ2-3
d_call: TRBD1
clone_size: NA
cdr3_nt: TGTGCCAGTCTGGGGACAGGGACCGATACGCAGTATTTT
cdr3_aa: CASLGTGTDTQYF

v_call: TRBV27
j_call: TRBJ1-5
d_call: NA
clone_size: NA
cdr3_nt: TGTGCCAGCAGTTTCTCCTTTACACTACCCAATCAGCCCCAGCATTTT
cdr3_aa: CASSFSFTLPNQPQHF

v_call: TRBV7-2
j_call: TRBJ2-4
d_call: NA
clone_size: NA
cdr3_nt: TGTGCCAGCAGCTTATGGCAGGGGAACATTCAGTACTTC
cdr3_aa: CASSLWQGNIQYF

v_call: TRBV30
j_call: TRBJ1-1
d_call: NA
clone_size: medium-sized
cdr3_nt: TGTGCCTGGAGTTGGCAGGGGAACACTGAAGCTTTCTTT
cdr3_aa: CAWSWQGNTEAFF

v_call: TRBV28
j_call: TRBJ2-3
d_call: TRBD1
clone_size: once
cdr3_nt: TGTGCCAGCAGTTCACAGGGACAGGGACCAGATACGCAGTATTTT
cdr3_aa: CASSSQGQGPDTQYF

v_call: TRBV28
j_call: TRBJ2-1
d_call: TRBD2
clone_size: NA
cdr3_nt: TGTGCCAGCAGTCCCCCGGGACTAGCGGAAAAGCAGTTCTTC
cdr3_aa: CASSPPGLAEKQFF

v_call: TRBV7-9
j_call: TRBJ2-5
d_call: TRBD1
clone_size: NA
cdr3_nt: TGTGCCAGCAGCTTAGCCCCCAGGGGGGAGACCCAGTACTTC
cdr3_aa: CASSLAPRGETQYF

v_call: TRBV6-4
j_call: TRBJ2-7
d_call: TRBD2
clone_size: NA
cdr3_nt: TGTGCCAGCAGTTACCCGGGAGGCGAGCAGTACTTC
cdr3_aa: CASSYPGGEQYF

v_call: TRBV7-3
j_call: TRBJ1-1
d_call: NA
clone_size: NA
cdr3_nt: TGTGCCAGCAGCTTAGGGCGGGGCCTTAGGACTGAAGCTTTCTTT
cdr3_aa: CASSLGRGLRTEAFF

v_call: TRBV2
j_call: TRBJ1-6
d_call: NA
clone_size: NA
cdr3_nt: TGTGCCAGCAGTGACACAGGGTTCTATTCACCCCTCCACTTT
cdr3_aa: CASSDTGFYSPLHF

v_call: TRBV11-2
j_call: TRBJ2-2
d_call: NA
clone_size: NA
cdr3_nt: TGTGCCAGCAGCTTAGCCCCCGGGGTTTATAACACCGGGGAGCTGTTTTTT
cdr3_aa: CASSLAPGVYNTGELFF

v_call: TRBV2
j_call: TRBJ2-7
d_call: NA
clone_size: NA
cdr3_nt: TGCGCAAGTGGGCGGAGCTCCTACGAGCAGTACTTC
cdr3_aa: CASGRSSYEQYF

v_call: TRBV5-1
j_call: TRBJ1-4
d_call: NA
clone_size: NA
cdr3_nt: TGCGCCAGCAGCCAGGAGGGGGAAAAACTGTTTTTT
cdr3_aa: CASSQEGEKLFF

v_call: TRBV19
j_call: TRBJ2-3
d_call: NA
clone_size: NA
cdr3_nt: TGTGCCAGTAGTATAAGGACAGCGCGCACAGATACGCAGTATTTT
cdr3_aa: CASSIRTARTDTQYF